The 11 T cell receptor beta chains in this list originate from one sample, sequenced in a study of T cell repertoires in cytomegalovirus infection. TCRdb re-called the reads through MiXCR, storing one row per CDR3 protein. Among more than 150,000 distinct CDR3 sequences, roughly a quarter were seen once, and the ten largest hold 10% to 11%. The sequencing sample was made of PBMCs. These receptors came from a human donor in good health (CMV status not recorded). Some clones in this sample may be carry-over from other donors' samples.

There are many counts of this clonotype. The genes are TRBV25-1 and TRBJ2-1; D is undetermined. CDR3 length: 15 residues. Germline values: CDR1 MGHDK, CDR2 SYGVNS. V was trimmed by 3 bases and J by 3 bases, leaving 12 bases between them. The CDR3 reads CASSDPGDYYNEQFF. For the CDR3, the DNA is TGTGCCAGCAGTGACCCCGGCGATTACTACAATGAGCAGTTCTTC.

Ten or more counts support this clonotype. The chain recombines TRBV7-9 with TRBJ2-1, with a tentative D call TRBD2 (6 bases). V was pared by 1 base and J by 16 bases, with 11 bases between. Germline V gene sequence: CDR1 SEHNR, CDR2 FQNEAQ (reference sequence). The CDR3 is 11 amino acids. The DNA for the CDR3 is TGTGCCAGCAGCTTAGATGCGGGGCCCTTCTTC. It encodes CASSLDAGPFF.

This chain links TRBV30 with TRBJ1-5, with D possibly matching TRBD1 (6 bases). V lost 3 bases to trimming and J lost 2 bases, with 17 bases between them. In germline, CDR1 is GTSNPN, CDR2 SVGIG (reference sequence). This CDR3 is built from 16 residues. The CDR3 here is CAWSVGGALGNQPQHF. CDR3 nucleotides: TGTGCCTGGAGCGTGGGGGGGGCGCTAGGCAATCAGCCCCAGCATTTT.

Comment on this clonotype: Being one base from a much bigger clone, this may be a read error. This rearrangement joins TRBV7-3 to TRBJ2-3, with 11 bases identical to TRBD2. Trimming took 4 bases from V and 1 from J; bases not matched to a gene: 7. Germline V gene lookup returns CDR1 SGHTA and CDR2 FQGTGA. CDR3 length equals 17 residues. CDR3 sequence: CASSSPALAGGTDTQYF. The CDR3 DNA reads as TGTGCCAGCAGCTCCCCGGCACTAGCGGGGGGCACAGATACGCAGTATTTT. The full variable domain, in which reference TRBV7-3 and TRBJ2-3 provide the parts outside the CDR3, is GAGVSQTPSNKVTEKGKYVELRCDPISGHTALYWYRQSLGQGPEFLIYFQGTGAADDSGLPNDRFFAVRPEGSVSTLKIQRTERGDSAVYLCASSSPALAGGTDTQYFGPGTRLTVL.

This clonotype was detected only a few times. The chain employs TRBV6-2 or TRBV6-3 and TRBJ1-6; possibly TRBD1 for D (5 bases). Trimming stripped 5 bases from V and 0 bases from J, with 20 bases between. Germline CDR1 reads MNHEY; CDR2 reads SVGEGT. The CDR3 runs 19 residues. The CDR3 reads CASSATGAPGSSYNSPLHF. CDR3 coding DNA: TGTGCCAGCAGTGCGACCGGGGCGCCTGGAAGCTCCTATAATTCACCCCTCCACTTT.

This chain uses TRBV13 with TRBJ2-7; 13 positions match TRBD2. J lost 6 bases, V lost 4 bases, and 3 bases had no gene match. Per the germline V gene, CDR1 is PRHDT and CDR2 is FYEKMQ (reference sequence). The CDR3 contains 14 residues. The CDR3 DNA follows: TGTGCCAGCAGCTCCGGACTAGCGGGGGCCGAGCAGTACTTC. This sequence encodes CASSSGLAGAEQYF.

In this sample, this clonotype turned up a few times. V usage is TRBV7-9 and J usage is TRBJ1-1; TRBD1 is a possible D gene (6 bases). CDR3 size: 15 residues. V lost 7 bases, J lost 3 bases, and 18 bases lay in between. Germline lookup yields CDR1 SEHNR and CDR2 FQNEAQ (reference sequence). CDR3 nucleotide sequence: TGTGCCAGCAAGGGGTCCTGGGGGGCGGACACTGAAGCTTTCTTT. It encodes CASKGSWGADTEAFF.

This rearrangement joins TRBV27 to TRBJ2-3; D perhaps matches TRBD2 (6 bases). The V gene's germline CDR1 is MNHEY and CDR2 SMNVEV (reference sequence). V was clipped by 5 bases and J by 1 base, with 16 bases between them. This CDR3 comprises 16 residues. The CDR3 loop reads CASSLGRDSGTDTQYF. The CDR3, as DNA: TGTGCCAGCAGTCTCGGCCGGGACTCAGGCACAGATACGCAGTATTTT.

V and J are TRBV7-2 and TRBJ2-3; TRBD2 agrees at 9 bases. CDR1 SGHTA and CDR2 FQGNSA come from the germline V gene. J lost 6 bases, V lost 2 bases, and 15 bases had no gene match. The CDR3 loop spans 18 amino acids. The CDR3 DNA reads TGTGCCAGCAGCTTACTTCTCCCGGGACTAGCCGGGAGGGATACGCAGTATTTT. It specifies CASSLLLPGLAGRDTQYF.

This rearrangement joins TRBV20-1 to TRBJ1-2; D gene unclear. Trimming pared 0 bases from V and 3 bases from J, leaving 11 bases between. From germline, CDR1 is DFQATT and CDR2 SNEGSKA (reference sequence). This CDR3 region has 14 residues. CDR3 loop: CSARDIQTHYGYTF. The CDR3 DNA follows: TGCAGTGCTAGAGATATTCAGACGCACTATGGCTACACCTTC.

This clonotype appeared many times. The chain links TRBV7-6 to TRBJ2-1; 8 positions match TRBD2. Unmatched junction bases numbered 7, after V lost 3 bases and J lost 6 bases. This CDR3 has 15 residues. Per the germline V gene, CDR1 is SGHVS and CDR2 is FNYEAQ. DNA for the CDR3: TGTGCCAGCAGCTTGTCACTAGCGGCACTCAATGAGCAGTTCTTC. Translated, it gives CASSLSLAALNEQFF. The full variable domain, in which reference TRBV7-6 and TRBJ2-1 provide the parts outside the CDR3, is GAGVSQSPRYKVTKRGQDVALRCDPISGHVSLYWYRQALGQGPEFLTYFNYEAQQDKSGLPNDRFSAERPEGSISTLTIQRTEQRDSAMYRCASSLSLAALNEQFFGPGTRLTVL.